These 19 T cell receptor beta chains were sequenced from one sample in a study of blood T cell repertoires in COVID-19. Libraries were prepared by immunoSEQ multiplex PCR; TCRdb keeps only in-frame clonotypes and omits some of them. The table records over 120,000 clones, more than 80% of them present only once. Sequences were obtained from PBMCs or T cells enriched from blood (not recorded which). The source of these receptors is a man aged 45-65 years who had recovered from COVID-19.

The chain has TRBV9 and TRBJ2-1; possible D gene TRBD1, 5 bases. V lost 0 bases and J lost 2, with 12 bases in between. The CDR3 is 16 residues long. Germline CDR1 and CDR2: SGDLS and YYNGEE. The CDR3 nucleotides read TGTGCCAGCAGCGTAGTTACAGGTTCCACCTACAATGAGCAGTTCTTC. As protein: CASSVVTGSTYNEQFF.

This chain uses TRBV2 with TRBJ1-4; D gene ambiguous. The CDR3 sequence is 14 residues long. V shed 5 bases and J shed 3 bases, with 10 bases lying between them. Germline V gene sequence: CDR1 SNHLY, CDR2 FYNNEI. CDR3: CASSYQEANEKLFF. As DNA, the CDR3 is TGTGCCAGCAGTTACCAGGAGGCTAATGAAAAACTGTTTTTT.

The chain uses TRBV11-2 and TRBJ2-5; D possibly corresponds to TRBD1 (5 bases). Germline values: CDR1 SGHAT, CDR2 FQNNGV. The CDR3 extends over 16 amino acids. Trimming stripped 5 bases from V and 5 bases from J, with 21 bases between. CDR3: CASSDYPREKKETQYF. For the CDR3, the DNA is TGTGCCAGCAGCGATTACCCCAGGGAAAAAAAGGAGACCCAGTACTTC.

The CDR3 protein is CASSHAIEDRAGYTF. DNA of the CDR3: TGCGCCAGCAGCCACGCGATAGAGGACAGGGCTGGCTACACCTTC. The rearrangement links TRBV5-1 to TRBJ1-2; 8 positions match TRBD1. This CDR3 comprises 15 residues. The ends lost 4 bases at V and 7 bases at J; junction bases unmatched: 12. Looked up from germline, CDR1 is SGHRS and CDR2 is YFSETQ. The complete variable domain, with remaining parts taken from reference TRBV5-1 and TRBJ1-2, reads KAGVTQTPRYLIKTRGQQVTLSCSPISGHRSVSWYQQTPGQGLQFLFEYFSETQRNKGNFPGRFSGRQFSNSRSEMNVSTLELGDSALYLCASSHAIEDRAGYTFGSGTRLTVV.

CDR3 sequence (DNA): TGTGCCACCCCTGGGACTAGAGACTACGAGCAGTACTTC. It specifies CATPGTRDYEQYF. The rearrangement links TRBV6-5 to TRBJ2-7; 8 bases agree with TRBD2. This CDR3 region has 13 residues. V gave up 10 bases and J gave up 3 bases; unmatched junction bases: 8. Germline assignment: CDR1 MNHEY and CDR2 SVGAGI.

The chain recombines TRBV5-5 with TRBJ2-2; TRBD1 might be the D (5 bases). The CDR3 runs to 15 residues. The V gene lost 4 bases and the J gene lost 6 bases, with 16 bases spanning the gap. CDR1 SGHKS and CDR2 YYEKEE come from the germline V gene (reference sequence). The CDR3 here is CASSMLTQGAGELFF. In DNA form, the CDR3 reads TGTGCCAGCAGCATGTTAACCCAGGGTGCCGGGGAGCTGTTTTTT.

V and J are TRBV5-1 and TRBJ2-3, with a possible D match to TRBD2 (7 bases). The CDR3 length is 15 residues. The germline gives CDR1 SGHRS, CDR2 YFSETQ. The germline V and J ends were trimmed by 0 bases and 2 bases, with 10 bases remaining between them. CDR3 protein: CASSLAGDYTDTQYF. The CDR3 DNA is TGCGCCAGCAGCTTGGCAGGGGACTACACAGATACGCAGTATTTT.

This chain joins TRBV7-2 and TRBJ2-1, with 7 nucleotides matching TRBD1. J gave up 0 bases and V 7 bases, and 9 bases lay outside the gene matches. The V gene's germline CDR1 is SGHTA and CDR2 FQGNSA. The CDR3 has 16 amino acids. The CDR3 DNA sequence: TGTGCCAGCAACTGGAAGTGGACAGGCTCCTACAATGAGCAGTTCTTC. Its translation is CASNWKWTGSYNEQFF.

In this sample, this clone turned up once. The genes are TRBV7-9 and TRBJ1-2, with 7 bases lining up with TRBD1. Trimming removed 2 bases from V and 3 bases from J; junction bases left unmatched: 3. The CDR3 has 14 amino acids. Looked up from germline, CDR1 is SEHNR and CDR2 is FQNEAQ (reference sequence). In DNA form, the CDR3 reads TGTGCCAGCAGCTTAACAGGGGCTCACTATGGCTACACCTTC. This translates into CASSLTGAHYGYTF. Drawing the rest from reference TRBV7-9 and TRBJ1-2, the complete variable domain is DTGVSQNPRHKITKRGQNVTFRCDPISEHNRLYWYRQTLGQGPEFLTYFQNEAQLEKSRLLSDRFSAERPKGSFSTLEIQRTEQGDSAMYLCASSLTGAHYGYTFGSGTRLTVV.

The V and J genes are TRBV5-4 and TRBJ1-2; D is perhaps TRBD1 (6 bases). V lost 4 bases to trimming and J lost 5 bases, with 18 bases between them. This CDR3 is built from 15 residues. Germline CDR1 and CDR2: SGHNT and YYREEE (reference sequence). The CDR3 DNA sequence: TGTGCCAGCAGCCCGACAGGATCAGACCCTTATGGCTACACCTTC. Amino acids: CASSPTGSDPYGYTF.

This clone appeared a few times. The V gene is TRBV6-1, the J gene TRBJ2-2, with D maybe TRBD2 (5 bases). V lost 3 bases and J lost 4, with 12 bases in between. Per germline, CDR1 MNHNS and CDR2 SASEGT. This CDR3 comprises 15 residues. CDR3 nucleotides: TGTGCCAGCAGTGAGGGTCGGGCGGGCACCGGGGAGCTGTTTTTT. Translating gives CASSEGRAGTGELFF.

This chain joins TRBV30 and TRBJ2-3; D might be TRBD1 (6 bases). The germline V and J ends were trimmed by 0 bases and 2 bases, with 12 bases remaining between them. Germline V gives CDR1 GTSNPN, CDR2 SVGIG (reference sequence). CDR3 length equals 15 residues. CDR3 residues: CAWSVGQTHTDTQYF. In DNA form, the CDR3 reads TGTGCCTGGAGTGTAGGACAGACTCACACAGATACGCAGTATTTT. The full variable domain, in which reference TRBV30 and TRBJ2-3 provide the parts outside the CDR3, is SQTIHQWPATLVQPVGSPLSLECTVEGTSNPNLYWYRQAAGRGLQLLFYSVGIGQISSEVPQNLSASRPQDRQFILSSKKLLLSDSGFYLCAWSVGQTHTDTQYFGPGTRLTVL.

In its sample, this clone was seen many times. The chain joins TRBV2 to TRBJ1-2, with TRBD1 identical over 9 bases. This CDR3 spans 12 amino acids. Trimming took 6 bases from V and 14 from J; bases not matched to a gene: 10. CDR1 is SNHLY, CDR2 FYNNEI, per germline. The CDR3 coding sequence is TGTGCCAGCAGAACATTCGGGACAGGGAAAACCTTC. Amino acid sequence: CASRTFGTGKTF.

V usage is TRBV10-2 and J usage is TRBJ2-1, with 14 bases fitting TRBD2. CDR1 and CDR2 (germline): WSHSY, SAAADI. Germline trimming cut 4 bases from V and 6 bases from J; bases unmatched to any gene: 5. The CDR3 consists of 16 residues. CDR3 DNA sequence: TGCGCCAGCAGTGGGCCGGGACTAGCGGGGGTCAATGAGCAGTTCTTC. This translates into CASSGPGLAGVNEQFF.

As to this clone: A read error may produce the germline difference seen at one junction end. The CDR3, as DNA: TGTGCCAGTAGTAGCCGACAGGGGAGTGTGGACTTC. Its protein is CASSSRQGSVDF. The chain is built from TRBV19 and TRBJ2-7; 8 nucleotides align to TRBD1. This CDR3 region has 12 residues. Germline CDR1 reads LNHDA; CDR2 reads SQIVND (reference sequence).

This clone appeared a single time. The rearrangement links TRBV7-9 to TRBJ2-7; 7 bases are a match to TRBD1. Germline CDR1 and CDR2: SEHNR and FQNEAQ (reference sequence). J lost 0 bases, V lost 4 bases, and 3 bases had no gene match. The CDR3 spans 14 residues. CDR3 coding DNA: TGTGCCAGCAGCTGGGGGACAGCCTCCTACGAGCAGTACTTC. As protein: CASSWGTASYEQYF.

This chain links TRBV30 with TRBJ1-2; TRBD1 agrees at 7 bases. Germline-derived CDR1 and CDR2 are GTSNPN and SVGIG (reference sequence). The V segment lost 4 bases and the J segment 8 bases; nucleotides outside the gene matches: 7. This CDR3 comprises 12 residues. In DNA, the CDR3 is TGTGCCTGGAATAAGGGGGCAGGCGGCTACACCTTC. This translates into CAWNKGAGGYTF.

V usage is TRBV7-8 and J usage is TRBJ1-2; D not resolved. Germline V gives CDR1 SGHVS, CDR2 FQNEAQ. Trimming cost V 2 bases and J 0 bases, with 7 bases left between them. This CDR3 spans 14 amino acids. As DNA, the CDR3 is TGTGCCAGCAGCTTAAACCCTACTAACTATGGCTACACCTTC. Protein: CASSLNPTNYGYTF. Drawing the rest from reference TRBV7-8 and TRBJ1-2, the complete variable domain is GAGVSQSPRYKVAKRGQDVALRCDPISGHVSLFWYQQALGQGPEFLTYFQNEAQLDKSGLPSDRFFAERPEGSVSTLKIQRTQQEDSAVYLCASSLNPTNYGYTFGSGTRLTVV.

The chain joins TRBV6-2 or TRBV6-3 to TRBJ1-1; TRBD1 matches 8 bases. V trimming: 5 bases; J trimming: 0 bases; junction bases outside the gene matches: 8. CDR1 is MNHEY, CDR2 SVGEGT, per germline. This CDR3 contains 16 residues. CDR3 sequence reads: CASSDRQGRMNTEAFF. Here the CDR3 DNA reads TGTGCCAGCAGTGACAGACAGGGGAGGATGAACACTGAAGCTTTCTTT.